The source of this TCR beta chain is a study of identical twins. General study findings and limits: Where out-of-frame alpha sequences were twin-shared, they showed excess low generation probability.

CDR3 size: 15 residues. Trimming cost V 0 bases and J 2 bases; bases outside gene matches: 3. CDR1 and CDR2 (germline): MNHEY, SVGAGI. This clonotype was counted between two and nine times. The antigen is undetermined. Each cDNA held unique molecular identifiers, and template switching gave it a universal primer site. One entry per CDR3 protein results from TCRdb running MiXCR on the 5' RACE reads. Of about 530,000 distinct CDR3 sequences detected, 13% to 15% appear once; the ten largest clones hold about 0.4%. These same records also appear under a second study, on yellow fever vaccine responses in identical twins.

The source material was CD4+ T cells sorted from blood. The J gene is TRBJ2-7, the V gene TRBV6-5; 8 nucleotides line up with TRBD1. This clonotype was sampled from a young woman in good health. In DNA, the CDR3 is TGTGCCAGCAGTTACTCCCCGACAGGGGCCTACGAGCAGTACTTC. It codes for CASSYSPTGAYEQYF.